The clone carrying this TCR beta chain has a handful of counts. Antigen: not known. The CDR3 length is 14 residues. Per germline, CDR1 MNHNS and CDR2 SASEGT. Trimming cost V 6 bases and J 2 bases, with 13 bases left between them. Roughly 2 micrograms of genomic DNA from cryopreserved PBMCs went into TCR beta libraries. The data originate from a study of cytotoxic CD8 clonotypes in ibrutinib-treated CLL. Study-level information: A median 12 months of treatment, range 6 to 36, preceded the collection of response samples.

Produced via immunoSEQ multiplex PCR; TCRdb's table is partial and in-frame only. Of roughly 220,000 clones in the sample, 70% are singletons; the top ten hold about 6.4%. Findings and caveats of the study: An increase in clonality occurred at ibrutinib response, followed by a return toward baseline at progression.

The V and J genes are TRBV6-1 and TRBJ1-2; unclear D gene. This sequence was found in a human donor with chronic lymphocytic leukemia. This sample comprised PBMCs, obtained after 12 months of ibrutinib treatment. CDR3 bases: TGTGCCAGCAGCCTCGGAGGGATCAACTATGGCTACACCTTC. Protein: CASSLGGINYGYTF.